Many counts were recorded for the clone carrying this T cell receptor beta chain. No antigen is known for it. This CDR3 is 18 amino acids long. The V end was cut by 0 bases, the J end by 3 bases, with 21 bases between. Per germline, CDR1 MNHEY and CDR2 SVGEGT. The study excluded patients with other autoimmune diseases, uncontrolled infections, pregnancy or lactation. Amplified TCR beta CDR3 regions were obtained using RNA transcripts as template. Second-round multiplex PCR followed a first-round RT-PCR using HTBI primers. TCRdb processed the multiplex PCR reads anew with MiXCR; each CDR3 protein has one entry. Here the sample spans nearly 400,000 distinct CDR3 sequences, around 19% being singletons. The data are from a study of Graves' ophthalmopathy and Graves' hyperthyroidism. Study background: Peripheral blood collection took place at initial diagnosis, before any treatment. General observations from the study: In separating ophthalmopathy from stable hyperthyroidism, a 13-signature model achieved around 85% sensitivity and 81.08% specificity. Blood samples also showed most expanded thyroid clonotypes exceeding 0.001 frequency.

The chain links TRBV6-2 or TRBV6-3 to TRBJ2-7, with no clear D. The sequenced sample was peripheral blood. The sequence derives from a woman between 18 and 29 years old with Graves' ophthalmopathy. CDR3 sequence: CASSYSRGRAQNFYEQYF. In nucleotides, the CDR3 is TGTGCCAGCAGTTACTCGAGAGGACGGGCTCAGAACTTCTACGAGCAGTACTTC.